This T cell receptor beta chain was recorded in a study of OX40 agonist ivuxolimab in advanced cancers. Looking at the study overall: Allowance was made for prior anti-PD-1, anti-PD-L1 or anti-CTLA-4 therapy, and roughly 40% had some. Overall study findings and caveats: In a subset of nonresponders, normalized T-cell clonal expansion was also low.

In the case of this clone: The target antigen is unknown.

Sequencing used immunoSEQ multiplex PCR; TCRdb keeps in-frame clones, though not all of them. The profile covers roughly 86,000 clones, with about 93% appearing a single time and 1.1% taken by the ten largest. The sequences come from CD4+ or CD8+ T cells sorted from blood, collected in a trial of the OX40 agonist ivuxolimab. This TCR was sampled from an adult with an advanced solid tumor such as melanoma, head and neck, liver or kidney cancer.

The CDR3 region is CSFRTSWGTDTQYF. DNA of the CDR3: TGCAGCTTCCGGACTAGCTGGGGCACAGATACGCAGTATTTT. The J gene is TRBJ2-3, the V gene TRBV29-1, with TRBD2 matching over 8 bases. The J segment lost 1 base and the V segment lost 8 bases, leaving 8 bases of the junction unmatched. Germline CDR1 and CDR2: SQVTM and ANQGSEA. The CDR3 spans 14 residues.